Listed below are T cell receptor beta chains from one sample, sequenced in a study of cytotoxic CD8 clonotypes in ibrutinib-treated CLL. The protocol was immunoSEQ multiplex PCR, while the TCRdb copy is restricted to in-frame clones and leaves out a portion. The data show 35,000 to 50,000 clones, nearly 70% seen once. Sequences were derived from PBMCs, sampled after 12 months of ibrutinib treatment. The source of these receptors is a human donor with chronic lymphocytic leukemia. Each CDR3 is given with its conserved first and last residue. Fields, in order: CDR3 protein, CDR3 DNA, clone size, J gene, D gene, V gene. D genes are given only for firm matches. The size entry is marked missing in some rows and otherwise reads once, few, many or a size class.

CDR3aa: CASSPEAAGVGEQFF
CDR3nt: TGTGCCAGCAGCCCCGAGGCCGCGGGAGTAGGTGAGCAGTTCTTC
abundance: NA
j_gene: TRBJ2-1
d_gene: TRBD2
v_gene: TRBV5-5

CDR3aa: CAWGTGTDTQYF
CDR3nt: TGTGCCTGGGGGACTGGCACAGATACGCAGTATTTT
abundance: NA
j_gene: TRBJ2-3
d_gene: NA
v_gene: TRBV30

CDR3aa: CASSPGGGQGANEQFF
CDR3nt: TGTGCCAGCAGTCCGGGGGGAGGACAGGGGGCCAATGAGCAGTTCTTC
abundance: NA
j_gene: TRBJ2-1
d_gene: TRBD1
v_gene: TRBV11-3

CDR3aa: CASRRGGGGNQPQHF
CDR3nt: TGTGCCAGTAGGAGGGGAGGGGGAGGCAATCAGCCCCAGCATTTT
abundance: NA
j_gene: TRBJ1-5
d_gene: NA
v_gene: TRBV19

CDR3aa: CASSSRTSGRYGLRYEQYF
CDR3nt: TGTGCCAGCAGCTCCCGGACTAGCGGGAGGTACGGGTTACGCTACGAGCAGTACTTC
abundance: NA
j_gene: TRBJ2-7
d_gene: TRBD2
v_gene: TRBV11-2

CDR3aa: CASSPGSLVREQYF
CDR3nt: TGTGCCAGCAGCCCCGGCTCGCTGGTCCGCGAGCAGTACTTC
abundance: NA
j_gene: TRBJ2-7
d_gene: NA
v_gene: TRBV5-8

CDR3aa: CASTTKASGSSYEQYF
CDR3nt: TGTGCCAGCACCACAAAGGCTAGCGGGAGCTCCTACGAGCAGTACTTC
abundance: NA
j_gene: TRBJ2-7
d_gene: NA
v_gene: TRBV21-1

CDR3aa: CASSSQGETQYF
CDR3nt: TGCGCCAGCAGCTCTCAGGGGGAGACCCAGTACTTC
abundance: NA
j_gene: TRBJ2-5
d_gene: NA
v_gene: TRBV5-1

CDR3aa: CASSVGAGQRETQYF
CDR3nt: TGTGCCAGCAGCGTAGGCGCGGGGCAGCGAGAGACCCAGTACTTC
abundance: NA
j_gene: TRBJ2-5
d_gene: NA
v_gene: TRBV9

CDR3aa: CASSSGQGSYNEQFF
CDR3nt: TGTGCCAGCAGTTCCGGACAGGGCTCCTACAATGAGCAGTTCTTC
abundance: NA
j_gene: TRBJ2-1
d_gene: TRBD1
v_gene: TRBV28

CDR3aa: CASSDSRTGKVADVNTEAFF
CDR3nt: TGTGCCAGCAGTGACTCGAGGACAGGGAAGGTCGCGGACGTGAACACTGAAGCTTTCTTT
abundance: NA
j_gene: TRBJ1-1
d_gene: TRBD1
v_gene: TRBV6-4

CDR3aa: CASSPISNSYEQYF
CDR3nt: TGTGCCAGCAGCCCCATCTCAAACTCCTACGAGCAGTACTTC
abundance: NA
j_gene: TRBJ2-7
d_gene: NA
v_gene: TRBV7-2

CDR3aa: CAISDDSPSDGYTF
CDR3nt: TGTGCCATCAGTGACGACAGCCCCTCGGATGGCTACACCTTC
abundance: NA
j_gene: TRBJ1-2
d_gene: NA
v_gene: TRBV10-3

CDR3aa: CASSHLFAMSAGELFF
CDR3nt: TGCGCCAGCAGCCACCTCTTTGCAATGTCAGCCGGGGAGCTGTTTTTT
abundance: NA
j_gene: TRBJ2-2
d_gene: NA
v_gene: TRBV4-1

CDR3aa: CAISDLAGISYEQYF
CDR3nt: TGTGCCATCAGTGATCTAGCGGGTATCTCCTACGAGCAGTACTTC
abundance: once
j_gene: TRBJ2-7
d_gene: TRBD2
v_gene: TRBV10-3

CDR3aa: CASSPGIGQFF
CDR3nt: TGTGCCAGCAGCCCAGGTATCGGGCAGTTCTTC
abundance: NA
j_gene: TRBJ2-1
d_gene: NA
v_gene: TRBV5-6

CDR3aa: CASSRTGAYSGNTIYF
CDR3nt: TGTGCCAGCAGCCGGACAGGCGCTTACTCTGGAAACACCATATATTTT
abundance: few
j_gene: TRBJ1-3
d_gene: TRBD1
v_gene: TRBV5-5

CDR3aa: CASSGGGAGNTEAFF
CDR3nt: TGTGCCAGCAGTGGCGGAGGGGCCGGGAACACTGAAGCTTTCTTT
abundance: NA
j_gene: TRBJ1-1
d_gene: NA
v_gene: TRBV2

CDR3aa: CASSQDSGRPSGANVLTF
CDR3nt: TGCGCCAGCAGCCAAGATTCGGGGAGACCCTCTGGGGCCAACGTCCTGACTTTC
abundance: NA
j_gene: TRBJ2-6
d_gene: NA
v_gene: TRBV4-1

CDR3aa: CASSQGGTAYNEQFF
CDR3nt: TGCGCCAGCAGCCAAGGAGGGACAGCCTACAATGAGCAGTTCTTC
abundance: NA
j_gene: TRBJ2-1
d_gene: TRBD1
v_gene: TRBV4-1

CDR3aa: CASSSTPDRSSYNEQFF
CDR3nt: TGTGCCAGCAGCTCGACCCCGGACAGAAGCTCCTACAATGAGCAGTTCTTC
abundance: NA
j_gene: TRBJ2-1
d_gene: NA
v_gene: TRBV7-9

CDR3aa: CASSWGTSGEETQYF
CDR3nt: TGCGCCAGCAGCTGGGGGACTAGCGGGGAGGAGACCCAGTACTTC
abundance: NA
j_gene: TRBJ2-5
d_gene: TRBD2
v_gene: TRBV5-1

CDR3aa: CATGRDRGNYGYTF
CDR3nt: TGTGCCACCGGACGGGACAGGGGGAACTATGGCTACACCTTC
abundance: NA
j_gene: TRBJ1-2
d_gene: TRBD1
v_gene: TRBV15

CDR3aa: CASGLAGVRGGELFF
CDR3nt: TGTGCCAGCGGTCTAGCGGGAGTACGGGGCGGGGAGCTGTTTTTT
abundance: NA
j_gene: TRBJ2-2
d_gene: TRBD2
v_gene: TRBV11-2

CDR3aa: CASSVDAGLGDETQYF
CDR3nt: TGTGCCAGCAGCGTAGACGCGGGACTAGGGGACGAGACCCAGTACTTC
abundance: few
j_gene: TRBJ2-5
d_gene: TRBD2
v_gene: TRBV9

CDR3aa: CASSKHSGGGNTIYF
CDR3nt: TGTGCCAGCAGCAAACATTCAGGGGGGGGAAACACCATATATTTT
abundance: NA
j_gene: TRBJ1-3
d_gene: NA
v_gene: TRBV21-1

CDR3aa: CAISGESRQPPSTNEQFF
CDR3nt: TGTGCCATCAGTGGAGAGTCGCGACAGCCGCCTAGCACTAATGAGCAGTTCTTC
abundance: NA
j_gene: TRBJ2-1
d_gene: NA
v_gene: TRBV10-3

CDR3aa: CASTQGLAEAFF
CDR3nt: TGCGCCAGCACACAGGGGCTGGCTGAAGCTTTCTTT
abundance: NA
j_gene: TRBJ1-1
d_gene: TRBD1
v_gene: TRBV10-2

CDR3aa: CASRPPGDTQYF
CDR3nt: TGTGCCAGTAGGCCCCCGGGAGATACGCAGTATTTT
abundance: NA
j_gene: TRBJ2-3
d_gene: NA
v_gene: TRBV19

CDR3aa: CASSSEGLPFYF
CDR3nt: TGTGCCAGCAGCTCCGAAGGGCTACCCTTCTACTTC
abundance: NA
j_gene: TRBJ2-7
d_gene: NA
v_gene: TRBV14

CDR3aa: CASSLALAGLTFSTDTQYF
CDR3nt: TGTGCCAGCAGCTTAGCGTTAGCGGGACTAACTTTCAGCACAGATACGCAGTATTTT
abundance: once
j_gene: TRBJ2-3
d_gene: TRBD2
v_gene: TRBV7-9

CDR3aa: CASKKETGVIYGYTF
CDR3nt: TGCGCCAGCAAAAAGGAAACAGGGGTTATCTATGGCTACACCTTC
abundance: NA
j_gene: TRBJ1-2
d_gene: TRBD1
v_gene: TRBV5-1

CDR3aa: CASREGAEEQYF
CDR3nt: TGTGCCAGCAGGGAGGGGGCGGAGGAGCAGTACTTC
abundance: NA
j_gene: TRBJ2-7
d_gene: NA
v_gene: TRBV6-1

CDR3aa: CASSEDVNTGELFF
CDR3nt: TGTGCCAGCAGCGAGGACGTAAACACCGGGGAGCTGTTTTTT
abundance: few
j_gene: TRBJ2-2
d_gene: NA
v_gene: TRBV11-2

CDR3aa: CASSLALAGGPVPETQYF
CDR3nt: TGCGCCAGCAGCTTGGCCCTAGCGGGAGGGCCCGTCCCAGAGACCCAGTACTTC
abundance: NA
j_gene: TRBJ2-5
d_gene: TRBD2
v_gene: TRBV5-1

CDR3aa: CASSLEVLPPYEQYF
CDR3nt: TGTGCCAGCAGTTTAGAAGTTCTACCCCCCTACGAGCAGTACTTC
abundance: NA
j_gene: TRBJ2-7
d_gene: NA
v_gene: TRBV28

CDR3aa: CASSLDGGRALTDTQYF
CDR3nt: TGTGCCAGCAGCTTAGATGGAGGGAGGGCCCTCACAGATACGCAGTATTTT
abundance: NA
j_gene: TRBJ2-3
d_gene: TRBD2
v_gene: TRBV7-2

CDR3aa: CASSLGLAGVVDTQYF
CDR3nt: TGTGCCAGCAGCTTAGGACTAGCGGGAGTGGTAGATACGCAGTATTTT
abundance: NA
j_gene: TRBJ2-3
d_gene: TRBD2
v_gene: TRBV7-6

CDR3aa: CASSLWGIKAFF
CDR3nt: TGTGCCAGCAGTTTATGGGGGATTAAAGCTTTCTTT
abundance: once
j_gene: TRBJ1-1
d_gene: NA
v_gene: TRBV28

CDR3aa: CASSAAGGAETQYF
CDR3nt: TGTGCCAGCAGCGCCGCAGGGGGCGCGGAGACCCAGTACTTC
abundance: once
j_gene: TRBJ2-5
d_gene: TRBD1
v_gene: TRBV7-9

CDR3aa: CASSLAATNEKLFF
CDR3nt: TGTGCCAGCAGCTTAGCGGCAACTAATGAAAAACTGTTTTTT
abundance: NA
j_gene: TRBJ1-4
d_gene: NA
v_gene: TRBV7-2

CDR3aa: CASSLVGTGESGANVLTF
CDR3nt: TGTGCCAGCAGCTTGGTAGGGACAGGGGAATCTGGGGCCAACGTCCTGACTTTC
abundance: NA
j_gene: TRBJ2-6
d_gene: TRBD1
v_gene: TRBV4-2

CDR3aa: CASSEQGRQKGQFF
CDR3nt: TGTGCCAGCAGTGAACAGGGCAGGCAAAAGGGGCAATTCTTC
abundance: NA
j_gene: TRBJ2-1
d_gene: NA
v_gene: TRBV6-1

CDR3aa: CASSLWGGDQPQHF
CDR3nt: TGCGCCAGCAGCTTGTGGGGTGGCGATCAGCCCCAGCATTTT
abundance: NA
j_gene: TRBJ1-5
d_gene: NA
v_gene: TRBV5-1

CDR3aa: CASSTDRTHGYTF
CDR3nt: TGCGCCAGCAGTACAGACAGGACACATGGCTACACCTTC
abundance: NA
j_gene: TRBJ1-2
d_gene: NA
v_gene: TRBV10-1

CDR3aa: CASSSGTGNSGANVLTF
CDR3nt: TGCGCCAGCAGCTCCGGGACAGGCAACTCTGGGGCCAACGTCCTGACTTTC
abundance: NA
j_gene: TRBJ2-6
d_gene: TRBD1
v_gene: TRBV5-1

CDR3aa: CATSSGAQETQYF
CDR3nt: TGCGCCACAAGTAGCGGGGCCCAAGAGACCCAGTACTTC
abundance: NA
j_gene: TRBJ2-5
d_gene: TRBD2
v_gene: TRBV10-1

CDR3aa: CASSPGGQQETQYF
CDR3nt: TGTGCCAGCAGCCCCGGAGGACAGCAAGAGACCCAGTACTTC
abundance: NA
j_gene: TRBJ2-5
d_gene: NA
v_gene: TRBV7-2

CDR3aa: CSVGKGETQYF
CDR3nt: TGCAGTGTCGGGAAAGGGGAGACCCAGTACTTC
abundance: NA
j_gene: TRBJ2-5
d_gene: NA
v_gene: TRBV20-1

CDR3aa: CASSVAAGQGGYGYTF
CDR3nt: TGTGCCAGCAGCGTAGCGGCGGGACAGGGGGGATATGGCTACACCTTC
abundance: NA
j_gene: TRBJ1-2
d_gene: TRBD1
v_gene: TRBV9

CDR3aa: CASSLGTGNQPQHF
CDR3nt: TGTGCCAGCAGTCTAGGGACAGGGAATCAGCCCCAGCATTTT
abundance: few
j_gene: TRBJ1-5
d_gene: TRBD1
v_gene: TRBV6-5

CDR3aa: CAWGKERARTDTQYF
CDR3nt: TGTGCCTGGGGAAAAGAGCGGGCCCGCACAGATACGCAGTATTTT
abundance: NA
j_gene: TRBJ2-3
d_gene: NA
v_gene: TRBV30

CDR3aa: CASRAQGEGSDTQYF
CDR3nt: TGTGCCAGTAGAGCTCAGGGGGAAGGGTCAGATACGCAGTATTTT
abundance: few
j_gene: TRBJ2-3
d_gene: TRBD1
v_gene: TRBV19

CDR3aa: CASSSTGEYGYTF
CDR3nt: TGCGCCAGCAGCTCCACAGGGGAGTATGGCTACACCTTC
abundance: NA
j_gene: TRBJ1-2
d_gene: TRBD1
v_gene: TRBV5-1

CDR3aa: CAISDDRDTDTQYF
CDR3nt: TGTGCCATCAGTGACGACAGAGACACAGATACGCAGTATTTT
abundance: few
j_gene: TRBJ2-3
d_gene: NA
v_gene: TRBV10-3

CDR3aa: CASSLAPWQNRARATNEKLFF
CDR3nt: TGTGCCAGCAGCTTAGCGCCGTGGCAAAATAGGGCTAGGGCAACTAATGAAAAACTGTTTTTT
abundance: NA
j_gene: TRBJ1-4
d_gene: NA
v_gene: TRBV7-2

CDR3aa: CASSVGLPRTSGRGGELFF
CDR3nt: TGTGCCAGCAGCGTAGGACTCCCACGGACTAGCGGGAGGGGTGGGGAGCTGTTTTTT
abundance: few
j_gene: TRBJ2-2
d_gene: TRBD2
v_gene: TRBV9

CDR3aa: CAWSAIFGYGYTF
CDR3nt: TGTGCCTGGAGTGCGATTTTCGGATACGGCTACACCTTC
abundance: NA
j_gene: TRBJ1-2
d_gene: NA
v_gene: TRBV30